This paragraph reports one TCR beta chain. The sample belongs to a study of blood T cell repertoires in COVID-19. TCRdb's table, derived via immunoSEQ multiplex PCR, lists solely in-frame clones and lacks some. The repertoire has 490,000 or so clones, 88% of them found once; the top ten carry under 9.5%. The cohort comprised adults aged 18 to 89 years residing in 20 to 30 US areas. This TCR was recovered from a woman aged 60-75 years who had recovered from COVID-19. Sequencing input: PBMCs or T cells enriched from blood (not recorded which).

DNA for the CDR3: TGCAGCGTTGACCCCCGGGACAGGGACGAGGGCTACACCTTC. Protein sequence: CSVDPRDRDEGYTF. The chain is built from TRBV29-1 and TRBJ1-2, with 9 bases aligning to TRBD1. The V gene end was trimmed by 3 bases and the J gene end by 8 bases; junction bases not matched to a gene: 10. This CDR3 is built from 14 residues. CDR1 is SQVTM, CDR2 ANQGSEA, per germline.